This T cell receptor (beta chain) was sequenced during a study of cytomegalovirus exposure and HLA in healthy donors. Study-level points and caveats: The likely explanation for a cluster of highly shared sequence variants was sequencing artifact. It was only CMV serostatus that was available as immune exposure information. A later look showed TCR association rates differing by HLA locus, highest for DRB1 and lowest for HLA-C. It was reported in a later analysis that an Asian-associated ancestry cluster showed fewer N-insertions than the roughly 710-donor mean.

Comments on this clone: Its antigen is currently unknown.

PCR involved 60 Vbeta and 13 Jbeta primers. TCRdb's copy holds only in-frame clones and misses some; the assay was immunoSEQ multiplex PCR. The sample contains 150,000 to 200,000 clones, 65% to 85% of which appear only once. J was trimmed by 5 bases and V by 3 bases; bases with no gene match: 1. This CDR3 has 15 residues. Per germline, CDR1 MDHEN and CDR2 SYDVKM. V and J are TRBV28 and TRBJ2-1; 13 bases line up with TRBD2. Sequencing was done on a sample of PBMCs. This clonotype originated in a woman between 40 and 55 years old in good health and CMV-seropositive. The CDR3: CASSFGTSGNNEQFF. In nucleotides, the CDR3 is TGTGCCAGCAGTTTTGGGACTAGCGGGAACAATGAGCAGTTCTTC.